The next 31 T cell receptor beta chains were all read from a single sample in a study of blood T cell repertoires in COVID-19. Only in-frame clones appear in the TCRdb table, and some are missing; sequencing was by immunoSEQ multiplex PCR. The sample lists 140,000 or so clones, over 80% occurring once. The sample was PBMCs or T cells enriched from blood (not recorded which). These receptors all come from a woman aged 40 to 50 who had recovered from COVID-19.

The V call is TRBV7-9, the J call TRBJ1-1; possible D gene TRBD1, 6 bases. This CDR3 spans 15 amino acids. V lost 5 bases to trimming and J lost 4 bases, with 17 bases between them. Germline loops: CDR1 SEHNR, CDR2 FQNEAQ (reference sequence). The CDR3 sequence: CASSPRQVLGTEAFF. The DNA of the CDR3 is TGTGCCAGCAGCCCCCGACAGGTTTTGGGCACTGAAGCTTTCTTT.

The chain joins TRBV11-1 to TRBJ2-3, with D perhaps TRBD2 (6 bases). Germline loops: CDR1 SGHAT, CDR2 FQDESV (reference sequence). V lost 3 bases, J lost 1 base, and 8 bases lay in between. The length of the CDR3 is 14 residues. The CDR3 loop is CASSLGEGTDTQYF. The CDR3 DNA reads as TGTGCCAGCAGCTTGGGGGAGGGCACAGATACGCAGTATTTT. Drawing the rest from reference TRBV11-1 and TRBJ2-3, the complete variable domain is EAEVAQSPRYKITEKSQAVAFWCDPISGHATLYWYRQILGQGPELLVQFQDESVVDDSQLPKDRFSAERLKGVDSTLKIQPAELGDSAMYLCASSLGEGTDTQYFGPGTRLTVL.

This clone has a handful of counts. This chain links TRBV6-5 with TRBJ1-2; D is unclear. V was trimmed by 4 bases and J by 1 base, leaving 7 bases between them. The germline CDR1 and CDR2 sequences are MNHEY and SVGAGI. CDR3 length: 13 amino acids. The CDR3 nucleotides read TGTGCCAGCAGTTTAACAGATAACTATGGCTACACCTTC. It translates to CASSLTDNYGYTF.

The chain is built from TRBV30 and TRBJ2-7, with a weak D call TRBD2 (6 bases). The CDR3 has 12 amino acids. The ends were cut back, 5 bases at V and 3 bases at J, with 11 bases in the middle. CDR1 GTSNPN and CDR2 SVGIG come from the germline V gene (reference sequence). This chain's CDR3 is CAWGSGHYEQYF. CDR3 sequence (DNA): TGTGCCTGGGGAAGCGGGCACTACGAGCAGTACTTC.

This chain links TRBV2 with TRBJ2-2; D is possibly TRBD2 (5 bases). V lost 7 bases to trimming and J lost 6 bases, with 18 bases between them. CDR1 is SNHLY, CDR2 FYNNEI, per germline. The CDR3 has 15 residues. The CDR3: CASTLSGNPAGELFF. As DNA, the CDR3 is TGTGCCAGCACCCTGTCCGGGAACCCCGCCGGGGAGCTGTTTTTT.

V gene TRBV5-1 combines with J gene TRBJ1-2; D may be TRBD1 (6 bases). Per germline, CDR1 SGHRS and CDR2 YFSETQ. Trimming cost V 7 bases and J 7 bases, with 23 bases left between them. The CDR3 consists of 15 residues. The DNA of the CDR3 is TGCGCCAGCCAACCGGGGGGCCCTTCTCTTGGTGGCTACACCTTC. Translation gives CASQPGGPSLGGYTF.

This clone was recorded once. The chain couples TRBV10-1 to TRBJ2-5, with 12 bases lining up with TRBD2. This CDR3 has 16 residues. Trimming removed 2 bases from V and 1 base from J; junction bases left unmatched: 2. Germline V lookup: CDR1 WNHNN, CDR2 SYGVQD (reference sequence). CDR3 nucleotide sequence: TGCGCCAGCAGTGAGGGGACTAGCGGGCCCCAAGAGACCCAGTACTTC. This translates into CASSEGTSGPQETQYF.

V and J are TRBV19 and TRBJ1-2, with 9 bases lining up with TRBD1. Looked up from germline, CDR1 is LNHDA and CDR2 is SQIVND (reference sequence). V trimming: 5 bases; J trimming: 12 bases; junction bases outside the gene matches: 13. The CDR3 runs to 14 residues. The CDR3 bases are TGTGCCAGTAGTCTAGGGACAGGGACAACAGCGGACACCTTC. Translation: CASSLGTGTTADTF.

This chain links TRBV16 with TRBJ1-2; 9 bases agree with TRBD1. J was trimmed by 5 bases and V by 0 bases; bases with no gene match: 1. The CDR3 length is 14 residues. Germline lookup yields CDR1 KGHSY and CDR2 FQNENV. The CDR3 region is CASSQSDRGYGYTF. CDR3 DNA: TGTGCCAGCAGCCAATCCGACAGGGGGTATGGCTACACCTTC.

This clone was picked up a small number of times. The rearrangement links TRBV5-1 to TRBJ1-1, with 8 bases that match TRBD1. CDR3 length equals 14 residues. J gave up 2 bases and V 6 bases, and 6 bases lay outside the gene matches. Germline loops: CDR1 SGHRS, CDR2 YFSETQ. The CDR3 is CASTQQGGNTEAFF. The CDR3 bases are TGCGCCAGCACTCAACAGGGGGGAAACACTGAAGCTTTCTTT.

The genes are TRBV27 and TRBJ1-5; TRBD1 agrees at 10 bases. V lost 4 bases, J lost 7 bases, and 4 bases stayed unmatched. Germline-derived CDR1 and CDR2 are MNHEY and SMNVEV (reference sequence). The CDR3 extends over 14 amino acids. The CDR3 protein is CASSSRTGGQPQHF. The CDR3 DNA reads as TGTGCCAGCAGTTCGAGGACAGGGGGGCAGCCCCAGCATTTT.

This chain connects TRBV2 to TRBJ1-1, with D possibly being TRBD1 (5 bases). The germline V gene encodes CDR1 SNHLY and CDR2 FYNNEI. The length of the CDR3 is 14 residues. V shed 5 bases and J shed 2 bases, with 12 bases lying between them. CDR3 protein: CASSTTGFNTEAFF. CDR3 coding DNA: TGTGCCAGCAGTACCACAGGATTCAACACTGAAGCTTTCTTT.

The genes are TRBV2 and TRBJ1-6, with 12 positions matching TRBD1. Germline V lookup: CDR1 SNHLY, CDR2 FYNNEI. The CDR3 sequence is 15 residues long. V shed 6 bases and J 10 bases; nucleotides not matched to a gene: 7. The CDR3 coding sequence is TGTGCCAGCAGAAGGGACAGGGGGCCGGAGTCACCCCTCCACTTT. It codes for CASRRDRGPESPLHF.

The rearrangement links TRBV2 to TRBJ2-5; a weak D match, TRBD1 (5 bases). Germline assignment: CDR1 SNHLY and CDR2 FYNNEI. V was trimmed by 3 bases and J by 2 bases, leaving 10 bases between them. This CDR3 contains 14 residues. CDR3 DNA: TGTGCCAGCAGTGATCCAGGGTGGCAAGAGACCCAGTACTTC. It yields the protein CASSDPGWQETQYF.

The rearrangement joins TRBV5-1 to TRBJ1-1; 7 bases align to TRBD1. The germline V gene has CDR1 SGHRS and CDR2 YFSETQ. The junction had 6 bases not matched to a gene; V was cut back by 4 bases and J by 0 bases. CDR3 size: 15 residues. The CDR3 sequence: CASSEGQSMNTEAFF. CDR3 coding DNA: TGCGCCAGCAGCGAGGGACAGAGCATGAACACTGAAGCTTTCTTT.

This chain links TRBV7-2 with TRBJ1-5; 8 bases are a match to TRBD1. V was clipped by 5 bases and J by 8 bases; unmatched bases: 11. CDR3 size: 15 residues. Germline CDR1 reads SGHTA; CDR2 reads FQGNSA. Here the CDR3 DNA reads TGTGCCAGCAGCCCTCGAGACAGGGGATACGAGCCCCAGCATTTT. This gives the protein CASSPRDRGYEPQHF.

The rearrangement joins TRBV7-9 to TRBJ2-5; 8 positions agree with TRBD2. Trimming at V came to 0 bases and at J to 5 bases, leaving 17 bases not matched to a gene. The germline gives CDR1 SEHNR, CDR2 FQNEAQ (reference sequence). CDR3 length equals 19 residues. The CDR3 loop reads CASSLANIAGTGVGETQYF. The CDR3 DNA follows: TGTGCCAGCAGCTTAGCGAATATAGCGGGAACGGGAGTGGGTGAGACCCAGTACTTC.

V usage is TRBV19 and J usage is TRBJ2-1; 11 positions match TRBD2. The germline V gene has CDR1 LNHDA and CDR2 SQIVND (reference sequence). Losses at the gene ends were 5 bases for V and 5 bases for J; bases not matched to a gene: 8. The CDR3 is made up of 16 amino acids. For the CDR3, the DNA is TGTGCCAGTAGTCCATTCCTAGCGGGAGGTAACAATGAGCAGTTCTTC. Translated: CASSPFLAGGNNEQFF.

The chain has TRBV12-3 or TRBV12-4 and TRBJ2-7; no clear D. Trimming took 6 bases from V and 1 from J, leaving 7 bases between them. The CDR3 consists of 12 residues. CDR3 loop: CASRTQSYEQYF. CDR3 nucleotides: TGTGCCAGCAGGACACAATCCTACGAGCAGTACTTC.

The rearrangement joins TRBV7-8 to TRBJ2-3, with TRBD2 identical over 7 bases. The CDR3 runs to 14 residues. The junction had 7 bases not matched to a gene; V was cut back by 5 bases and J by 5 bases. Germline V gives CDR1 SGHVS, CDR2 FQNEAQ. The CDR3 loop is CASSLGGIEDTQYF. Here the CDR3 DNA reads TGTGCCAGCAGCCTCGGGGGGATTGAAGATACGCAGTATTTT.

This chain connects TRBV27 to TRBJ2-7; 12 positions match TRBD2. The trim removed 0 bases at V and 4 bases at J, leaving 7 bases unmatched. Germline V gives CDR1 MNHEY, CDR2 SMNVEV (reference sequence). The length of the CDR3 is 17 residues. DNA of the CDR3: TGTGCCAGCAGTTTATCGTCCCTAGCGGGAGGGCCTTACGAGCAGTACTTC. Protein product: CASSLSSLAGGPYEQYF.

This clone was picked up one time. This rearrangement joins TRBV9 to TRBJ1-1, with 11 bases that match TRBD1. The CDR3 runs 14 residues. V was clipped by 5 bases and J by 5 bases; unmatched bases: 5. Looked up from germline, CDR1 is SGDLS and CDR2 is YYNGEE. CDR3 in amino acids: CASRAGTGGTEAFF. The CDR3 DNA sequence: TGTGCCAGCAGAGCCGGGACAGGGGGAACTGAAGCTTTCTTT. Using reference TRBV9 and TRBJ1-1 for the parts outside the CDR3, the full variable domain is DSGVTQTPKHLITATGQRVTLRCSPRSGDLSVYWYQQSLDQGLQFLIQYYNGEERAKGNILERFSAQQFPDLHSELNLSSLELGDSALYFCASRAGTGGTEAFFGQGTRLTVV.

The chain recombines TRBV18 with TRBJ2-1, with 12 nucleotides matching TRBD2. This CDR3 has 15 amino acids. Looked up from germline, CDR1 is KGHSH and CDR2 is LQKENI. Unmatched junction bases numbered 8, after V lost 7 bases and J lost 7 bases. The CDR3 region is CASLPTSGSRNEQFF. The CDR3 coding sequence is TGTGCCAGCTTACCGACTAGCGGGAGTCGGAATGAGCAGTTCTTC. The entire variable domain, with the rest obtained from reference TRBV18 and TRBJ2-1, is as follows: NAGVMQNPRHLVRRRGQEARLRCSPMKGHSHVYWYRQLPEEGLKFMVYLQKENIIDESGMPKERFSAEFPKEGPSILRIQQVVRGDSAAYFCASLPTSGSRNEQFFGPGTRLTVL.

The gene calls are TRBV6-5 and TRBJ1-3, with no clear D. This CDR3 is 14 amino acids long. V was pared by 6 bases and J by 3 bases, with 12 bases between. Germline V lookup: CDR1 MNHEY, CDR2 SVGAGI. The CDR3 loop reads CASSPGRVGNTIYF. The CDR3 nucleotides are TGTGCCAGCAGCCCCGGCCGGGTTGGAAACACCATATATTTT.

The CDR3 here is CASSEGLARSYEQYF. As DNA, the CDR3 is TGTGCCAGCAGTGAGGGACTAGCCCGATCCTACGAGCAGTACTTC. This rearrangement joins TRBV6-1 to TRBJ2-7; 9 nucleotides match TRBD2. The J segment lost 1 base and the V segment lost 3 bases, leaving 4 bases of the junction unmatched. The germline CDR1 and CDR2 sequences are MNHNS and SASEGT. This CDR3 is built from 15 residues.

The rearrangement joins TRBV27 to TRBJ1-1; D may be TRBD1 (5 bases). CDR3 length: 15 amino acids. Trimming shortened V by 8 bases and J by 4 bases, and 20 bases separated the two germline ends. Germline V gives CDR1 MNHEY, CDR2 SMNVEV (reference sequence). The CDR3 region is CASCDSFRGVTEAFF. DNA for the CDR3: TGTGCCAGCTGTGACTCGTTTCGGGGGGTCACTGAAGCTTTCTTT.

Here the CDR3 DNA reads TGTGCCAGCAGCCATCGGAGGGGTAATGAAAAACTGTTTTTT. It is translated as CASSHRRGNEKLFF. V is TRBV3-1 (or the pseudogene TRBV3-2) and J is TRBJ1-4; possibly TRBD1 for D (5 bases). Germline loops: CDR1 LGHDT, CDR2 YNNKEL (reference sequence). The V and J ends lost 3 bases and 4 bases respectively, with 9 bases between them. The CDR3 has 14 amino acids.

In this sample, this clone turned up once. The chain is built from TRBV18 and TRBJ1-1; D is perhaps TRBD1 (6 bases). The germline CDR1 and CDR2 sequences are KGHSH and LQKENI. The CDR3 is 16 amino acids. V was cut by 3 bases and J by 1 base, with 15 bases left in between. CDR3 nucleotide sequence: TGTGCCAGCTCACCTGGCCCTCCCAGGGGGAACACTGAAGCTTTCTTT. This sequence encodes CASSPGPPRGNTEAFF.

This sequence joins TRBV2 and TRBJ1-3, with no clear D. This CDR3 contains 14 residues. The V end lost 5 bases, the J end lost 0 bases, and 8 bases lay between the germline ends. In germline, CDR1 is SNHLY, CDR2 FYNNEI. The CDR3 sequence is CASSLSRSGNTIYF. CDR3 nucleotide sequence: TGTGCCAGCAGTTTATCCCGCTCTGGAAACACCATATATTTT.

The chain uses TRBV25-1 and TRBJ2-7; possibly TRBD1 for D (6 bases). The CDR3 covers 15 residues. Per germline, CDR1 MGHDK and CDR2 SYGVNS. V lost 4 bases, J lost 0 bases, and 13 bases lay in between. The CDR3 region is CASSALWDTSYEQYF. CDR3 coding DNA: TGTGCCAGCAGTGCACTTTGGGACACCTCCTACGAGCAGTACTTC.

The genes are TRBV5-1 and TRBJ2-3; 7 bases agree with TRBD1. Germline assignment: CDR1 SGHRS and CDR2 YFSETQ. Trimming removed 3 bases from V and 4 bases from J; junction bases left unmatched: 11. The CDR3 is 16 residues long. The CDR3 region is CASSSQRQGGPDTQYF. The CDR3 DNA is TGCGCCAGCAGCTCCCAGCGACAGGGCGGCCCAGATACGCAGTATTTT.